The entry that follows covers one T cell receptor (beta chain) sequence. This entry comes from a study of blood T cell repertoires in COVID-19. Sequencing used immunoSEQ multiplex PCR; TCRdb keeps in-frame clones, though not all of them. The data contain approximately 150,000 clones, more than 75% of them singletons. Germline CDR1 and CDR2: SGHVS and FQNEAQ. Trimming left V 10 bases short and J 1 base short, with 13 bases between. The CDR3 is 13 amino acids. V and J are TRBV7-8 and TRBJ1-1; a weak D match, TRBD1 (5 bases). Sequencing input: peripheral blood. This clonotype was obtained from a human donor with acute or convalescent COVID-19. The donor label of this sample is uncertain. CDR3 DNA: TGTGCCACCTCCGCAGGGTGGAACACTGAAGCTTTCTTT. Translating gives CATSAGWNTEAFF.